Included here is one T cell receptor (beta chain) sequence, with context. What it recognizes is unknown. This same CDR3 is encoded by further DNA sequences in the sample. Per the germline V gene, CDR1 is SGHTA and CDR2 is FQGNSA. The CDR3 covers 13 residues. With 5 bases removed from V and 4 bases from J, the gap between germline ends came to 9 bases. The entry originates in a study of shared clonotypes between healthy human individuals. Study findings and constraints: In contrast to clonotypes shared by all four donors, non-shared clonotypes had lower generation probabilities. Rarefaction analysis demonstrated incomplete sorted-subset sequencing notwithstanding large depth.

The study enrolled healthy HIV-negative adults without recent acute infections or vaccinations as donors. Using immunoSEQ multiplex PCR, the repertoire was profiled, and TCRdb retains in-frame clones only, with some absent. The sample lists a few million clones, just over 90% occurring once. The genes are TRBV7-2 and TRBJ1-5, with D maybe TRBD1 (5 bases). The sequence was collected from a man between 18 and 29 years old in good health. The sample taken for sequencing was naive CD4+ T cells sorted from blood. This sample's subset: CD45RA+ positively selected. The DNA for the CDR3 is TGTGCCAGCAGCGCGGGGGGGAATCAGCCCCAGCATTTT. Protein sequence: CASSAGGNQPQHF.